These 5 T cell receptor beta chains share one sample of origin, sequenced in a study of early stage breast cancer tumors. Profiling relied on immunoSEQ multiplex PCR, and the TCRdb table lists in-frame clones only, not all of them. The sample holds 45,000 to 60,000 clones, about 93% seen once. Material: blood. The receptor source for this set is a person aged 70 to 80 with breast cancer.

This chain uses TRBV19 with TRBJ2-5, with 8 bases aligning to TRBD1. V gave up 7 bases and J gave up 5 bases; unmatched junction bases: 6. CDR1 is LNHDA, CDR2 SQIVND, per germline (reference sequence). The CDR3 contains 13 residues. CDR3 in amino acids: CASTGTGGETQYF. The CDR3 DNA sequence: TGTGCCAGTACCGGAACAGGGGGGGAGACCCAGTACTTC.

This chain joins TRBV6-5 and TRBJ1-1, with D perhaps matching TRBD1 (5 bases). This CDR3 has 14 amino acids. Trimming took 0 bases from V and 6 from J, leaving 11 bases between them. Germline assignment: CDR1 MNHEY and CDR2 SVGAGI. The CDR3 loop is CASSYSYRRPEAFF. CDR3 coding DNA: TGTGCCAGCAGTTACTCTTACAGGCGACCTGAAGCTTTCTTT.

The rearrangement joins TRBV19 to TRBJ1-5, with 7 bases lining up with TRBD1. The germline CDR1 and CDR2 sequences are LNHDA and SQIVND (reference sequence). This CDR3 region has 18 residues. Trimming at V came to 5 bases and at J to 0 bases, leaving 13 bases not matched to a gene. The chain's CDR3 is CASSLPGQSFYSNQPQHF. Written as DNA, the CDR3 is TGTGCCAGTAGTCTTCCGGGACAGTCCTTCTATAGCAATCAGCCCCAGCATTTT.

The V and J genes are TRBV7-3 and TRBJ1-2, with D possibly being TRBD1 (5 bases). Germline values: CDR1 SGHTA, CDR2 FQGTGA. The CDR3 spans 15 residues. The V end was cut by 5 bases, the J end by 4 bases, with 17 bases between. CDR3 sequence (DNA): TGTGCCAGCAGCCCCACCGGCGGGACGGCCTATGGCTACACCTTC. Amino acid sequence: CASSPTGGTAYGYTF.

The CDR3 region has the DNA TGTGCCAGCAGCCCGACCTTGGAGGCAGCGACCCAGTACTTC. It codes for CASSPTLEAATQYF. The V and J genes are TRBV14 and TRBJ2-5, with D tentatively TRBD2 (5 bases). The CDR3 is 14 residues long. Trimming stripped 4 bases from V and 7 bases from J, with 16 bases between. Germline V CDR1 and CDR2: SGHDN, FVKESK. Full variable domain (missing parts from reference TRBV14 and TRBJ2-5): EAGVTQFPSHSVIEKGQTVTLRCDPISGHDNLYWYRRVMGKEIKFLLHFVKESKQDESGMPNNRFLAERTGGTYSTLKVQPAELEDSGVYFCASSPTLEAATQYFGPGTRLLVL.